This T cell receptor (beta chain) was sequenced in a study of blood T cell repertoires in COVID-19 (dated by TCRdb to 2020 to 2022). For the study in its entirety: Samples from collaborators originated in the United States, Italy and Spain and spanned both the acute and convalescent phases of COVID-19. The repertoires were made available in a free public database intended to serve as a resource for research on the immune response to SARS-CoV-2. Subjects who had been exposed to COVID-19, were actively infected with it, or had recovered from it provided the deeply sampled blood TCRbeta repertoires that made up the dataset. The samples were drawn from two sources: the first 160 participants of the ongoing ImmuneRACE study, and 1,200 or so subjects contributed by 6 global collaborators. A de-identified subject ID, COVID-19 status, age in years and sex were almost always included in the sample metadata. The material from the prospective study consisted of cDNA or gDNA derived from T cells, B-cell-depleted T cells, or PBMCs. HLA class I and class II types, where available, came from metadata supplied by the sample provider rather than from assay-based typing. Beyond this particular receptor, the publication reports: The amount of clinical and demographic metadata varied by source and participant and was provided uncurated.

Turning to this clone: No antigen is known for it. No base-level quality is on record; no much larger clone is a single base apart.

CDR1 and CDR2, per the germline V gene (reference sequence), are LNHDA and SQIVND. From the cysteine through the phenylalanine, the CDR3 covers 16 amino acids. Of all the DNA, just the CDR3 is kept, 48 bases in frame from base 1. Relative to germline, V is missing 5 bases and J is missing 5 bases, with 10 bases of the junction outside any gene match. Participants in the prospective study were enrolled through a virtual design, were aged 18 to 89 years, and lived in 24 United States geographic areas. Cohort assignment in the prospective study relied on participant-reported clinical history from a screening survey and a study questionnaire. Exposed participants had been in contact, within 2 weeks of entering the study, with a person who had a PCR-confirmed or clinician-diagnosed case of COVID-19. In the prospective study, whole blood, serum and a nasopharyngeal or oropharyngeal swab were collected from each participant by mobile phlebotomists. Prospective study participants could optionally give additional blood draws and questionnaires over an approximately 2-month period. Before DNA extraction, blood samples from the prospective study were shipped at room temperature or frozen.

TCRbeta CDR3 regions were amplified from genomic DNA by means of the immunoSEQ Assay, a bias-controlled multiplex PCR. Turning to the authors' computational methods: The number of nucleated cells in each sample was estimated by amplification of reference gene primers within the assay. To quantify the absolute abundance of each unique TCRbeta CDR3 rearrangement, sequence reads were collapsed and filtered. Productive Simpson clonality was computed per sample as the square root of Simpson's diversity index over productive rearrangements. This immuneACCESS table, as held by TCRdb, lists in-frame sequences with V and J called but not all clones. Of the missing ones, under half trace to an unresolved V gene in checked studies; the others have no known cause. V and J calls and clone size are copied from that table; D and trimming were computed from the DNA. This sample lists about 190,000 clones; roughly 84% were detected once. Roughly 3.1% of the sample comes from the top ten.

This TCR was recovered from a woman between 25 and 40 years old who had been exposed to COVID-19. Sequencing was performed on PBMCs or T cells enriched from blood (not recorded which). The chain uses TRBV19 and TRBJ2-1; TRBD1 aligns with 9 central bases. The sequenced DNA is TGTGCCAGTAGTTCATCCGGGACAGGGTCCCACAATGAGCAGTTCTTC. The resulting protein is CASSSSGTGSHNEQFF. The variable domain in full, with residues beyond the CDR3 obtained from the reference TRBV19 and TRBJ2-1 genes, is DGGITQSPKYLFRKEGQNVTLSCEQNLNHDAMYWYRQDPGQGLRLIYYSQIVNDFQKGDIAEGYSVSREKKESFPLTVTSAQKNPTAFYLCASSSSGTGSHNEQFFGPGTRLTVL.